One and the same sample provided the 14 T cell receptor beta chains below, sequenced in a study of blood T cell repertoires in COVID-19. TCRdb keeps only in-frame clones here, not all; method: immunoSEQ multiplex PCR. This sample carries 150,000 to 180,000 clones, around 90% of them seen once, and the ten largest clones take about 0.55%. Source material: peripheral blood. The receptors come from a man between 50 and 59 years old with acute or convalescent COVID-19.

The genes are TRBV27 and TRBJ2-7; 7 bases are a match to TRBD2. Germline values: CDR1 MNHEY, CDR2 SMNVEV (reference sequence). Trimming at V came to 3 bases and at J to 1 base, leaving 12 bases not matched to a gene. The CDR3 contains 17 residues. The CDR3 protein is CASSLLTGSGRSYEQYF. CDR3 bases: TGTGCCAGCAGTTTGTTGACTGGTAGCGGGCGTTCCTACGAGCAGTACTTC.

The V gene is TRBV18, the J gene TRBJ2-7, with D hard to call. The germline CDR1 and CDR2 sequences are KGHSH and LQKENI. Trimming cost V 3 bases and J 7 bases, with 19 bases left between them. CDR3 length: 15 residues. In nucleotides, the CDR3 is TGTGCCAGCTCACCGTCAGATACTACGTATAGGGAGCAGTACTTC. It encodes CASSPSDTTYREQYF.

This CDR3 reads CASSLGPPGGATNEKLFF. CDR3 bases: TGTGCCAGCAGCTTAGGCCCTCCCGGGGGGGCAACTAATGAAAAACTGTTTTTT. The J gene is TRBJ1-4, the V gene TRBV7-8; D perhaps matches TRBD1 (5 bases). The CDR3 length is 18 residues. Germline CDR1 SGHVS, CDR2 FQNEAQ. Trimming removed 1 base from V and 0 bases from J, with 15 bases in between.

The rearrangement joins TRBV4-1 to TRBJ2-3; D gene uncertain. CDR3 length: 14 residues. CDR1 MGHRA and CDR2 YSYEKL come from the germline V gene. Trimming left V 1 base short and J 4 bases short, with 9 bases between. CDR3 sequence: CASSQGEVPDTQYF. In nucleotides, the CDR3 is TGCGCCAGCAGCCAAGGAGAAGTCCCAGATACGCAGTATTTT.

The V gene is TRBV2, the J gene TRBJ2-1; D possibly corresponds to TRBD1 (6 bases). V was shortened by 3 bases and J by 4 bases, with 7 bases between the two germline ends. The CDR3 length is 13 residues. CDR1 and CDR2 from the germline V gene are SNHLY and FYNNEI. The CDR3 nucleotides read TGTGCCAGCAGTGATCAGGGGTACAATGAGCAGTTCTTC. Protein product: CASSDQGYNEQFF.

This clone is a singleton in its sample. The genes are TRBV11-3 and TRBJ2-1; 9 bases fit TRBD2. V lost 0 bases to trimming and J lost 8 bases; unmatched junction nucleotides: 8. Germline V gene data show CDR1 as SGHNT and CDR2 as YENEEA. The CDR3 runs 16 residues. CDR3 sequence reads: CASSLEVAGVHDEQFF. The CDR3 DNA sequence: TGTGCCAGCAGCTTAGAGGTAGCGGGAGTTCATGATGAGCAGTTCTTC.

This chain joins TRBV7-9 and TRBJ1-1; 8 bases are a match to TRBD1. This CDR3 region has 16 residues. CDR1 and CDR2 from the germline V gene are SEHNR and FQNEAQ (reference sequence). V trimming: 3 bases; J trimming: 4 bases; junction bases outside the gene matches: 10. The CDR3 sequence: CASSFPTGGSGTEAFF. Written as DNA, the CDR3 is TGTGCCAGCAGCTTCCCTACAGGGGGGAGTGGCACTGAAGCTTTCTTT.

The rearrangement uses TRBV5-1 and TRBJ2-2; maybe TRBD2 (5 bases). The CDR3 runs 17 residues. V lost 4 bases to trimming and J lost 6 bases, with 22 bases between them. CDR1 SGHRS and CDR2 YFSETQ come from the germline V gene. CDR3 DNA: TGCGCCAGCAGCCGACTCCCAGCGGATTCATCGTCCGGGGAGCTGTTTTTT. This codes for CASSRLPADSSSGELFF.

The genes are TRBV6-5 and TRBJ1-6; TRBD1 aligns across 7 bases. The CDR3 length is 14 residues. Germline CDR1 is MNHEY and CDR2 is SVGAGI. J lost 7 bases, V lost 5 bases, and 5 bases had no gene match. The CDR3 coding sequence is TGTGCCAGCAGTCCAACAGGGGAAAATTCACCCCTCCACTTT. It specifies CASSPTGENSPLHF.

In DNA, the CDR3 is TGCAGTGTTCCTAGCTACGAGCAGTACTTC. This gives the protein CSVPSYEQYF. V usage is TRBV20-1 and J usage is TRBJ2-7, with unresolved D. Germline loops: CDR1 DFQATT, CDR2 SNEGSKA (reference sequence). The CDR3 length is 10 residues. V lost 7 bases and J lost 3, with 7 bases in between.

The chain combines TRBV7-2 with TRBJ2-7, with 9 positions matching TRBD2. V trimming: 7 bases; J trimming: 3 bases; junction bases outside the gene matches: 13. CDR1 is SGHTA, CDR2 FQGNSA, per germline. The CDR3 has 16 amino acids. CDR3 protein: CASTPDWREGLYEQYF. Here the CDR3 DNA reads TGTGCCAGCACCCCCGACTGGCGGGAGGGCCTCTACGAGCAGTACTTC. Supplemented by reference TRBV7-2 and TRBJ2-7, the full variable domain reads GAGVSQSPSNKVTEKGKDVELRCDPISGHTALYWYRQSLGQGLEFLIYFQGNSAPDKSGLPSDRFSAERTGGSVSTLTIQRTQQEDSAVYLCASTPDWREGLYEQYFGPGTRLTVT.

The chain carries TRBV27 and TRBJ1-6; TRBD1 matches at 8 bases. The CDR3 has 17 amino acids. CDR1 MNHEY and CDR2 SMNVEV come from the germline V gene (reference sequence). V gave up 5 bases and J gave up 0 bases; unmatched junction bases: 6. This CDR3 is CASSGGQESSYNSPLHF. The CDR3 DNA is TGTGCCAGCAGTGGGGGACAGGAGAGCTCCTATAATTCACCCCTCCACTTT.

This chain joins TRBV6-8 and TRBJ1-1; perhaps TRBD1 as D (5 bases). This CDR3 has 14 amino acids. Germline values: CDR1 MNHGY, CDR2 SAAAGT. Trimming removed 6 bases at V and 1 base at J, with 12 bases between. The CDR3 loop reads CASRYRRSNTEAFF. The CDR3 nucleotides read TGTGCCAGCAGATACAGGCGGTCGAACACTGAAGCTTTCTTT.

This chain uses TRBV28 with TRBJ1-5, with 7 bases aligning to TRBD1. The trim removed 6 bases at V and 16 bases at J, leaving 12 bases unmatched. Germline lookup yields CDR1 MDHEN and CDR2 SYDVKM. This CDR3 has 12 amino acids. The CDR3 is CASRTTGVVLHF. The CDR3 coding sequence is TGTGCCAGCAGAACCACAGGGGTGGTTCTACATTTT.